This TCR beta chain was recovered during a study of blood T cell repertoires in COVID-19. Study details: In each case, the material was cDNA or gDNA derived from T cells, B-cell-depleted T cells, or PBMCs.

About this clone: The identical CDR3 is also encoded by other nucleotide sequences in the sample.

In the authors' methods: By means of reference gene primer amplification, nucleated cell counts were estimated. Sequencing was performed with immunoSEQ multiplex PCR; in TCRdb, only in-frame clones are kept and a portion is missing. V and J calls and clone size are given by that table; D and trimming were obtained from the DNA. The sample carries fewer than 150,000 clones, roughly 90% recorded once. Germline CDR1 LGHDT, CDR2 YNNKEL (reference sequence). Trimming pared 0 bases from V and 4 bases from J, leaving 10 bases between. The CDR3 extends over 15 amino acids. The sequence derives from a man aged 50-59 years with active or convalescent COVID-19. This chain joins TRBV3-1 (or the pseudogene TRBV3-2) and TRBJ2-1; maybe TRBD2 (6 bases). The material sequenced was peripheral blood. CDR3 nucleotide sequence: TGTGCCAGCAGCCAAGATGCGGGAAGGTACAATGAGCAGTTCTTC. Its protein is CASSQDAGRYNEQFF.